This T cell receptor beta chain comes out of a study of technical replicates of blood from a handful of donors. The CDR3 sequence is 17 residues long. V trimming: 2 bases; J trimming: 1 base; junction bases outside the gene matches: 10. The germline gives CDR1 KGHSH, CDR2 LQKENI. Libraries were prepared by immunoSEQ multiplex PCR; TCRdb keeps only in-frame clonotypes and omits some of them. The repertoire holds roughly 73,000 clones, 90% to 95% seen once, with 0.2% to 0.3% in the top ten. The chain carries TRBV18 and TRBJ2-7, with 8 bases identical to TRBD1. This sequence was found in a human donor in good health. Sequenced material: T cells isolated from PBMCs. CDR3: CASSPISQTGASYEQYF. For the CDR3, the DNA is TGTGCCAGCTCACCAATCTCGCAGACAGGGGCTTCCTACGAGCAGTACTTC.